One T cell receptor (beta chain) is described in this entry. This sample is part of a study of T cell clones after liver transplantation. Overall study context: Subjects received no induction therapy and standard immunosuppression until randomization at 12-24 months post-transplant. Timepoints were pre-transplant, pre-withdrawal, and after withdrawal was completed or failed.

The repertoire was sequenced with immunoSEQ multiplex PCR; TCRdb's copy has only in-frame clones and lacks some. Here the sample spans around 100,000 clones, about 88% being singletons. This CDR3 region has 14 residues. Germline CDR1 is LNHDA and CDR2 is SQIVND (reference sequence). V lost 4 bases to trimming and J lost 4 bases, with 11 bases between them. The genes are TRBV19 and TRBJ2-1; D possibly corresponds to TRBD2 (5 bases). The sample here was CD4+ T cells from blood, taken around 49 months after liver transplant. The TCR originated in a human patient who received a liver transplant. The graft donor may have contributed some T cells. CDR3 DNA: TGTGCCAGTAGTAAAGCGGTCGCTTACAATGAGCAGTTCTTC. It is translated as CASSKAVAYNEQFF.